The 23 T cell receptor beta chains below come from one sample, sequenced in a study of cytomegalovirus exposure and HLA in healthy donors. Both 60 Vbeta primers and 13 Jbeta primers went into the PCR. Clones were sequenced by immunoSEQ multiplex PCR, and TCRdb holds only the in-frame ones, with some missing. The sample carries some 110,000 clones, about 70% recorded once. The sample was PBMCs. These receptors were collected from a man aged 25-40 years in good health and CMV-seropositive.

The rearrangement joins TRBV2 to TRBJ2-4; unclear D gene. This CDR3 has 15 residues. Germline V gives CDR1 SNHLY, CDR2 FYNNEI. Trimming stripped 1 base from V and 3 bases from J, with 10 bases between. The CDR3 region is CASSEVTVGKNIQYF. The CDR3 bases are TGTGCCAGCAGTGAAGTAACAGTGGGCAAAAACATTCAGTACTTC.

The chain uses TRBV11-3 and TRBJ2-3, with 9 nucleotides matching TRBD1. The CDR3 loop spans 15 amino acids. V was clipped by 4 bases and J by 5 bases; unmatched bases: 7. Germline V gene data show CDR1 as SGHNT and CDR2 as YENEEA. The CDR3 DNA sequence: TGTGCCAGCAGCTCGCCGACAGGGGGAGGAGATACGCAGTATTTT. As protein: CASSSPTGGGDTQYF.

This chain links TRBV4-1 with TRBJ2-7, with TRBD1 identical over 9 bases. The CDR3 runs to 13 residues. V trimming: 6 bases; J trimming: 7 bases; junction bases outside the gene matches: 7. The germline gives CDR1 MGHRA, CDR2 YSYEKL. The CDR3: CASSAGQGYEQYF. DNA of the CDR3: TGCGCCAGCAGTGCGGGACAGGGTTATGAGCAGTACTTC.

CDR3 nucleotides: TGTGCCAGCAGCTTGGGCCGGGGACAGGAAGCTTTCTTT. It codes for CASSLGRGQEAFF. The chain carries TRBV5-4 and TRBJ1-1, with 7 bases aligning to TRBD1. Germline V gene data show CDR1 as SGHNT and CDR2 as YYREEE (reference sequence). The J segment lost 8 bases and the V segment lost 0 bases, leaving 4 bases of the junction unmatched. This CDR3 has 13 residues. Drawing the rest from reference TRBV5-4 and TRBJ1-1, the complete variable domain is ETGVTQSPTHLIKTRGQQVTLRCSSQSGHNTVSWYQQALGQGPQFIFQYYREEENGRGNFPPRFSGLQFPNYSSELNVNALELDDSALYLCASSLGRGQEAFFGQGTRLTVV.

The chain couples TRBV7-2 to TRBJ2-1, with D possibly being TRBD2 (6 bases). The germline gives CDR1 SGHTA, CDR2 FQGNSA. The germline V and J ends were trimmed by 6 bases and 0 bases, with 15 bases remaining between them. The CDR3 totals 16 residues. The CDR3 DNA sequence: TGTGCCAGCAGGGGTCCCGGGACTGGCTCCTACAATGAGCAGTTCTTC. Its translation is CASRGPGTGSYNEQFF. The full variable domain, with the rest looked up from reference TRBV7-2 and TRBJ2-1, is GAGVSQSPSNKVTEKGKDVELRCDPISGHTALYWYRQSLGQGLEFLIYFQGNSAPDKSGLPSDRFSAERTGGSVSTLTIQRTQQEDSAVYLCASRGPGTGSYNEQFFGPGTRLTVL.

The gene calls are TRBV30 and TRBJ2-7; 7 nucleotides align to TRBD1. This CDR3 has 14 amino acids. Germline values: CDR1 GTSNPN, CDR2 SVGIG (reference sequence). Unmatched junction bases numbered 6, after V lost 4 bases and J lost 0 bases. CDR3 DNA sequence: TGTGCCTGGAAAAGGGGGCCAACCTCCTACGAGCAGTACTTC. This encodes CAWKRGPTSYEQYF.

V is TRBV19 and J is TRBJ2-2, with D tentatively TRBD1 (6 bases). Germline V CDR1 and CDR2: LNHDA, SQIVND (reference sequence). V was shortened by 3 bases and J by 0 bases, with 8 bases between the two germline ends. CDR3 length: 15 residues. CDR3 amino acids: CASSIDRPNTGELFF. CDR3 bases: TGTGCCAGTAGTATCGACAGGCCGAACACCGGGGAGCTGTTTTTT.

This clone was seen once. Other DNA sequences from this sample encode an identical CDR3 as well. The rearrangement uses TRBV5-1 and TRBJ2-3, with D perhaps TRBD1 (6 bases). Germline lookup yields CDR1 SGHRS and CDR2 YFSETQ. This CDR3 contains 14 residues. Trimming left V 4 bases short and J 0 bases short, with 9 bases between. The chain's CDR3 is CASSLGQSTDTQYF. CDR3 in DNA: TGCGCCAGCAGCCTCGGACAGAGCACAGATACGCAGTATTTT.

In this sample, this clone turned up a few times. The chain recombines TRBV9 with TRBJ2-1, with D hard to call. This CDR3 region has 11 residues. Trimming shortened V by 3 bases and J by 7 bases, and 5 bases separated the two germline ends. The germline CDR1 and CDR2 sequences are SGDLS and YYNGEE. CDR3 sequence (DNA): TGTGCCAGCAGCGGAGATAATGAGCAGTTCTTC. This encodes CASSGDNEQFF.

The chain couples TRBV5-1 to TRBJ1-1, with 7 bases that match TRBD1. Trimming took 3 bases from V and 5 from J; bases not matched to a gene: 4. Germline CDR1 SGHRS, CDR2 YFSETQ. The CDR3 has 13 amino acids. CDR3 in amino acids: CASSYDRATEAFF. As DNA, the CDR3 is TGCGCCAGCAGCTACGACAGGGCGACTGAAGCTTTCTTT.

About this clone: Other DNA sequences in the sample encode the same CDR3. J is TRBJ1-2 and V is TRBV7-2, with a weak D call TRBD1 (6 bases). The ends were cut back, 2 bases at V and 2 bases at J, with 9 bases in the middle. The V gene's germline CDR1 is SGHTA and CDR2 FQGNSA. This CDR3 has 14 residues. The CDR3 spells CASSLSTGNYGYTF. The CDR3 coding sequence is TGTGCCAGCAGCTTATCTACAGGGAACTATGGCTACACCTTC.

The chain is built from TRBV6-8 and TRBJ2-7, with D possibly being TRBD1 (7 bases). With 2 bases removed from V and 2 bases from J, the gap between germline ends came to 25 bases. Germline values: CDR1 MNHGY, CDR2 SAAAGT. The CDR3 consists of 19 residues. CDR3 amino acids: CASSYPIRRRGDSAYEQYV. The CDR3 DNA sequence: TGTGCCAGCAGTTACCCTATCCGTAGGCGCGGGGACAGCGCCTACGAGCAGTACGTC.

The V and J genes are TRBV7-2 and TRBJ2-1; 7 bases align to TRBD2. With V trimmed by 0 bases and J by 4 bases, 3 bases remained unmatched. The length of the CDR3 is 15 residues. CDR1 and CDR2 (germline): SGHTA, FQGNSA. The CDR3 region has the DNA TGTGCCAGCAGCTTAGCAGCGGGACTTTACAATGAGCAGTTCTTC. This gives the protein CASSLAAGLYNEQFF.

This clone has just a few counts. V gene TRBV12-5 combines with J gene TRBJ1-6; 8 nucleotides line up with TRBD1. V lost 4 bases, J lost 7 bases, and 3 bases stayed unmatched. Germline assignment: CDR1 LGHNT and CDR2 FRNRAP. This CDR3 has 14 amino acids. This CDR3 reads CASGSGGENSPLHF. The CDR3, as DNA: TGTGCTAGTGGTTCAGGGGGCGAGAATTCACCCCTCCACTTT.

This clone was observed once. The junction differs from germline at one of its ends, possibly a read error. The rearrangement links TRBV10-1 to TRBJ2-3; TRBD2 might be the D (6 bases). The length of the CDR3 is 15 residues. Germline lookup yields CDR1 WNHNN and CDR2 SYGVQD (reference sequence). The DNA of the CDR3 is TGCGCCAGCAGTGAGTCGGGGGGAAGCATAGATACGCAGTATTTT. It specifies CASSESGGSIDTQYF.

The rearrangement uses TRBV11-3 and TRBJ1-2; D is perhaps TRBD1 (5 bases). CDR3 size: 11 residues. Germline-derived CDR1 and CDR2 are SGHNT and YENEEA. CDR3 protein: CAGVFNYGYTF. CDR3 DNA: TGTGCAGGGGTTTTTAACTATGGCTACACCTTC.

The rearrangement links TRBV9 to TRBJ2-1; D may be TRBD1 (5 bases). There are 12 residues in the CDR3. Germline lookup yields CDR1 SGDLS and CDR2 YYNGEE. V was clipped by 4 bases and J by 10 bases, with 12 bases between them. The CDR3 sequence: CASSPARGEQFF. The CDR3 bases are TGTGCCAGCAGCCCTGCTAGGGGAGAGCAGTTCTTC. Full variable domain (remainder filled in from reference TRBV9 and TRBJ2-1): DSGVTQTPKHLITATGQRVTLRCSPRSGDLSVYWYQQSLDQGLQFLIQYYNGEERAKGNILERFSAQQFPDLHSELNLSSLELGDSALYFCASSPARGEQFFGPGTRLTVL.

The rearrangement joins TRBV7-2 to TRBJ2-3; 7 positions match TRBD1. The CDR3 consists of 15 residues. After removal of 6 bases from V and 8 bases from J, the junction contained 14 bases not matched to a gene. Germline values: CDR1 SGHTA, CDR2 FQGNSA. The CDR3 DNA sequence: TGTGCCAGCAGATTGACGACAGGGCGTGTTGGTACGCAGTATTTT. This translates into CASRLTTGRVGTQYF.

V gene TRBV27 combines with J gene TRBJ2-2, with 9 nucleotides matching TRBD2. The junction had 12 bases not matched to a gene; V was cut back by 8 bases and J by 2 bases. Germline V gene data show CDR1 as MNHEY and CDR2 as SMNVEV (reference sequence). CDR3 length: 17 amino acids. The chain's CDR3 is CASSLWREGLNTGELFF. CDR3 nucleotides: TGTGCCAGCTCCCTCTGGCGGGAGGGCCTAAACACCGGGGAGCTGTTTTTT.

The CDR3 coding sequence is TGTGCCAGCAGTTCCGGGGGGCGGAATGAAAAACTGTTTTTT. Protein product: CASSSGGRNEKLFF. The chain recombines TRBV27 with TRBJ1-4; tentatively, D is TRBD1 (6 bases). Deletions cut 4 bases from V and 5 bases from J, with 11 bases between. CDR1 MNHEY and CDR2 SMNVEV come from the germline V gene (reference sequence). The CDR3 is made up of 14 amino acids. Full variable domain (remainder filled in from reference TRBV27 and TRBJ1-4): EAQVTQNPRYLITVTGKKLTVTCSQNMNHEYMSWYRQDPGLGLRQIYYSMNVEVTDKGDVPEGYKVSRKEKRNFPLILESPSPNQTSLYFCASSSGGRNEKLFFGSGTQLSVL.

This clone was observed a handful of times. The CDR3 loop reads CASSQDQGTNEKLFF. The CDR3 nucleotides read TGCGCCAGCAGCCAAGATCAGGGGACTAATGAAAAACTGTTTTTT. The rearrangement links TRBV4-3 to TRBJ1-4, with a tentative D call TRBD1 (6 bases). V was pared by 0 bases and J by 2 bases, with 7 bases between. The length of the CDR3 is 15 residues. CDR1 LGHNA and CDR2 YSLEER come from the germline V gene.

The chain joins TRBV29-1 to TRBJ1-2, with 8 positions matching TRBD1. The CDR3 contains 14 residues. The junction had 7 bases not matched to a gene; V was cut back by 3 bases and J by 4 bases. From germline, CDR1 is SQVTM and CDR2 ANQGSEA. This CDR3 is CSVEFRTGFYGYTF. For the CDR3, the DNA is TGCAGCGTTGAGTTCCGGACAGGGTTCTATGGCTACACCTTC.

This clone was observed a few times. The rearrangement uses TRBV6-5 and TRBJ1-1, with D perhaps TRBD1 (6 bases). The CDR3 sequence is 13 residues long. Trimming left V 9 bases short and J 1 base short, with 12 bases between. From germline, CDR1 is MNHEY and CDR2 SVGAGI. The CDR3 reads CASAHRENTEAFF. In nucleotides, the CDR3 is TGTGCCAGTGCTCACAGGGAGAACACTGAAGCTTTCTTT.